This section outlines one TCR beta chain sequence together with its context. As yet, its antigen is unknown. This entry belongs to a study of a mutant IDH1 vaccine in newly diagnosed glioma. Looking at the study overall: Treated patients showed a male proportion of around 62%, a female proportion of around 40%, and a mean age of approximately 40 years. Every participant had undergone radiotherapy, temozolomide, or both before, and most underwent both.

Described time point: baseline, week 1 (first vaccination visit). The treatment is: pre-vaccination baseline after standard-of-care therapy. TCRdb's copy holds only in-frame clones and misses some; the assay was immunoSEQ multiplex PCR. The sample lists about 50,000 clones, approximately 90% occurring once. Study results and caveats: Detectable vaccine-induced immune responses arose in approximately 93% of patients.

This CDR3 is built from 12 residues. V lost 8 bases and J 7 bases, leaving 14 bases between the germline ends. Germline values: CDR1 MNHNS, CDR2 SASEGT. This clonotype originated in a man aged 40-49 years with glioma. V is TRBV6-1 and J is TRBJ2-5, with D tentatively TRBD1 (6 bases). The specimen comprised PBMCs, sampled from a glioma patient treated with radiotherapy, temozolomide or both. DNA for the CDR3: TGTGCCAGCTTCAACAGGGCCGGGACCCAGTACTTC. It is translated as CASFNRAGTQYF.